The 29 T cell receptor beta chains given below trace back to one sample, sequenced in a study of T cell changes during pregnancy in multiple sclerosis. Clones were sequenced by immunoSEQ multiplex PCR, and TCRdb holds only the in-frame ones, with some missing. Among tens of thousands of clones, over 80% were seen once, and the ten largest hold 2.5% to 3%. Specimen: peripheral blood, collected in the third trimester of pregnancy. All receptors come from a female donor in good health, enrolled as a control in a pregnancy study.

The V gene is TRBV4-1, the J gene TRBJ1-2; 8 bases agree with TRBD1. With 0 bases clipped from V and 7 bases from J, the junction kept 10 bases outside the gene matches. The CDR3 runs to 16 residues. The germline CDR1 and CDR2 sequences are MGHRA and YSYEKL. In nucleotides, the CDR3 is TGCGCCAGCAGCCAAGAACGGGGTGTAGGGACAGGTGGCTACACCTTC. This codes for CASSQERGVGTGGYTF.

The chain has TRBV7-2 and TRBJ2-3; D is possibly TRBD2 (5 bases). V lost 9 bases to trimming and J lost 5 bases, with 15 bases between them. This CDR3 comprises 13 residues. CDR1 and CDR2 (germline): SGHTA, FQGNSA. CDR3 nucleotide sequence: TGTGCCAGTGGGGAGCTCTCGGTAGATACGCAGTATTTT. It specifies CASGELSVDTQYF.

CDR3 in DNA: TGTGCCAGCAGCCCCCCTCGACAGGGTCAAGATACGCAGTATTTT. Amino acids: CASSPPRQGQDTQYF. This sequence joins TRBV13 and TRBJ2-3, with 7 nucleotides matching TRBD1. V dropped 5 bases and J dropped 5; count of bases not matched to a gene: 10. CDR1 and CDR2 (germline): PRHDT, FYEKMQ (reference sequence). This CDR3 is built from 15 residues.

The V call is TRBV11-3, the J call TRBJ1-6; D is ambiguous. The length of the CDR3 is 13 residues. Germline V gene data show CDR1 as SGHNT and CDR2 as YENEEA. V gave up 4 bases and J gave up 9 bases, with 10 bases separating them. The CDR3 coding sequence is TGTGCCAGCAGCTCTGGGGAGGGTTCACCCCTCCACTTT. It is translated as CASSSGEGSPLHF.

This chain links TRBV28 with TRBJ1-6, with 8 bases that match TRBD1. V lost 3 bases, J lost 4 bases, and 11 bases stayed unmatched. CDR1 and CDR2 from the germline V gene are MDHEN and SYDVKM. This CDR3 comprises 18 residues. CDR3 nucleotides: TGTGCCAGCAGTTTTGCCGTGACAGGGGACGGTTATAATTCACCCCTCCACTTT. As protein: CASSFAVTGDGYNSPLHF.

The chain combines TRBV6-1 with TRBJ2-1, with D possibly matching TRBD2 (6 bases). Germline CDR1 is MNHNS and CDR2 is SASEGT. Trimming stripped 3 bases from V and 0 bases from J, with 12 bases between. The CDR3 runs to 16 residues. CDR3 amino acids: CASSEWGEFSYNEQFF. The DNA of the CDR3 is TGTGCCAGCAGTGAGTGGGGGGAATTCTCCTACAATGAGCAGTTCTTC.

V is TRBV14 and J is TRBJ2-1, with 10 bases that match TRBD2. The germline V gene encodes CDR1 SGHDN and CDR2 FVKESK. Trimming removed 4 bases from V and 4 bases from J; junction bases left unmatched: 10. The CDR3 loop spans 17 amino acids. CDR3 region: CASSPLAGVPLYNEQFF. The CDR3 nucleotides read TGTGCCAGCAGCCCTCTAGCGGGAGTTCCCCTTTACAATGAGCAGTTCTTC.

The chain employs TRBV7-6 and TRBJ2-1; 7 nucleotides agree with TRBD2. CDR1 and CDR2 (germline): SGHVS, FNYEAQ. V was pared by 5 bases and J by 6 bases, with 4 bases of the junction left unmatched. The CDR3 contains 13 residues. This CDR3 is CASSLSGLNEQFF. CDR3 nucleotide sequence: TGTGCCAGCAGCCTTAGCGGGCTCAATGAGCAGTTCTTC.

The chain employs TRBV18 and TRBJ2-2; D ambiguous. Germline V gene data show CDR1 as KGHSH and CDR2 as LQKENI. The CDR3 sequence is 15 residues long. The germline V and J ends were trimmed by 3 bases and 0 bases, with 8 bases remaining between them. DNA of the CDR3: TGTGCCAGCTCACCTCGGTCTACGAACACCGGGGAGCTGTTTTTT. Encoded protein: CASSPRSTNTGELFF.

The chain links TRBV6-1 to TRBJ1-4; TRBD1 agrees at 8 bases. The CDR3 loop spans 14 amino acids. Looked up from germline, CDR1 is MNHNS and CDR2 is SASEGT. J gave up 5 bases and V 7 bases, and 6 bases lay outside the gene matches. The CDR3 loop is CASIPGQENEKLFF. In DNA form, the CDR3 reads TGTGCCAGCATCCCGGGACAGGAGAATGAAAAACTGTTTTTT.

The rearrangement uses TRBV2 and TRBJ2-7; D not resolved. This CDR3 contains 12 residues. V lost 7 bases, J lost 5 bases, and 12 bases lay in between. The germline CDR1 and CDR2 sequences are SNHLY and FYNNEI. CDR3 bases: TGTGCCAGCACGTACGGTCCCAACGAGCAGTACTTC. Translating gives CASTYGPNEQYF.

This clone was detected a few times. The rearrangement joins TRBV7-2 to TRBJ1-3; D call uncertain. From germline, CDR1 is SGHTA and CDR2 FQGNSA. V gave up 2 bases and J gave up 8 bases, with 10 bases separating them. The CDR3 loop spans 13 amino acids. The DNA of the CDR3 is TGTGCCAGCAGCTTACAAAGGGAGTACACCATATATTTT. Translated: CASSLQREYTIYF.

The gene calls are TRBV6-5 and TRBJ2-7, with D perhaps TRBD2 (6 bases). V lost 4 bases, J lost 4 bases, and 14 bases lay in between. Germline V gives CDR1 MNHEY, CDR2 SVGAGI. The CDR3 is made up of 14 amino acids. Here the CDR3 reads CASSSNPGGYEQYF. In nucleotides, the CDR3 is TGTGCCAGCAGTTCGAACCCCGGGGGTTACGAGCAGTACTTC.

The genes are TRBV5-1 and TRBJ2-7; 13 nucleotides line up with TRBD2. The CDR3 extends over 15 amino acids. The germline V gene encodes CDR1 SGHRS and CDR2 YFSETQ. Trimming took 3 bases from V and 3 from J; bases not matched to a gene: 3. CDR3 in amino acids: CASSWTSGRIYEQYF. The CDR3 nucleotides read TGCGCCAGCAGCTGGACTAGCGGGAGAATCTACGAGCAGTACTTC.

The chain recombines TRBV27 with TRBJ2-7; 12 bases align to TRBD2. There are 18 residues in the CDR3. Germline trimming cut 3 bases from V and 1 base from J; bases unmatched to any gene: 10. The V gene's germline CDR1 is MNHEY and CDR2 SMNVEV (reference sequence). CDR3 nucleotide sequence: TGTGCCAGCAGTTTTCTGGGCCAGACTAGCGGGGGATCCTACGAGCAGTACTTC. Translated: CASSFLGQTSGGSYEQYF.

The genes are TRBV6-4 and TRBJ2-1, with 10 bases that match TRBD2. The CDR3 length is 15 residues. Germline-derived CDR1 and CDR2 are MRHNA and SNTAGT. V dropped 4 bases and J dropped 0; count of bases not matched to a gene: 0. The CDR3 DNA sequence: TGTGCCAGCAGTGGGACTAGCGGCTCCTACAATGAGCAGTTCTTC. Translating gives CASSGTSGSYNEQFF.

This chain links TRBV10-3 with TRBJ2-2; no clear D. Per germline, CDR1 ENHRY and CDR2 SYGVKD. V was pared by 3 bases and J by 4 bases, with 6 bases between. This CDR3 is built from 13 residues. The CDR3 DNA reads TGTGCCATCAGTGATCTCGGCACCGGGGAGCTGTTTTTT. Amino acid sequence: CAISDLGTGELFF.

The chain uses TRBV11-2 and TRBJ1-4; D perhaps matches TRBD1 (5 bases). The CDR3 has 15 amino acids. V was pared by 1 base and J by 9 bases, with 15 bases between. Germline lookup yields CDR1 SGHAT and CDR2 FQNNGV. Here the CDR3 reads CASSLGAGRRKKLFF. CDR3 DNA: TGTGCCAGCAGCTTAGGAGCAGGGAGGAGAAAAAAACTGTTTTTT.

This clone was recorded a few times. CDR3 nucleotides: TGCAGCGTTGAGGCGACAGGGGGGATCACCGGGGAGCTGTTTTTT. This sequence encodes CSVEATGGITGELFF. The chain joins TRBV29-1 to TRBJ2-2; 9 nucleotides match TRBD1. The CDR3 has 15 amino acids. J lost 4 bases, V lost 3 bases, and 6 bases had no gene match. Per the germline V gene, CDR1 is SQVTM and CDR2 is ANQGSEA.

For the CDR3, the DNA is TGTGCCAGCAGCGCCGGGGACTCGGACACTGAAGCTTTCTTT. It codes for CASSAGDSDTEAFF. The chain links TRBV21-1 to TRBJ1-1. TRBV21-1 is a pseudogene locus. The CDR3 length is 14 residues.

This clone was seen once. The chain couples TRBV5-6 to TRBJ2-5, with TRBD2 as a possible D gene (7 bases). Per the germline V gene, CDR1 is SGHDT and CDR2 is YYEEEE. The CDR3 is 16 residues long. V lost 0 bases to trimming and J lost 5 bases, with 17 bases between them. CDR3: CASSLEGEGERETQYF. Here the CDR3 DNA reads TGTGCCAGCAGCTTGGAGGGGGAGGGGGAAAGGGAGACCCAGTACTTC.

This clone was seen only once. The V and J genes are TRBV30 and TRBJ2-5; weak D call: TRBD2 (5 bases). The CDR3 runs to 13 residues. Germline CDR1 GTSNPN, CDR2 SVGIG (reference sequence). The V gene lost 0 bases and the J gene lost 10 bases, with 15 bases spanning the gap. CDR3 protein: CAWSVLGAGSQYF. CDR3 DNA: TGTGCCTGGAGTGTTCTGGGAGCAGGTAGCCAGTACTTC.

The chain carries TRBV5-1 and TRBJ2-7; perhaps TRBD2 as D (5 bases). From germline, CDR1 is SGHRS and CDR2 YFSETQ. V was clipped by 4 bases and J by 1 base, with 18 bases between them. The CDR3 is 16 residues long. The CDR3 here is CASSLQELATSYEQYF. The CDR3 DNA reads TGCGCCAGCAGCCTCCAGGAGTTAGCGACTTCCTACGAGCAGTACTTC. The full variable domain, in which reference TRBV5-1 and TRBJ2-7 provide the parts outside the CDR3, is KAGVTQTPRYLIKTRGQQVTLSCSPISGHRSVSWYQQTPGQGLQFLFEYFSETQRNKGNFPGRFSGRQFSNSRSEMNVSTLELGDSALYLCASSLQELATSYEQYFGPGTRLTVT.

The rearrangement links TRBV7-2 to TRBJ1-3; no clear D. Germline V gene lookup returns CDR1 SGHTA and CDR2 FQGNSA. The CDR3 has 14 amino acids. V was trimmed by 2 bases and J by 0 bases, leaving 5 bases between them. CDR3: CASSLILSGNTIYF. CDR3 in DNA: TGTGCCAGCAGCTTAATCCTCTCTGGAAACACCATATATTTT.

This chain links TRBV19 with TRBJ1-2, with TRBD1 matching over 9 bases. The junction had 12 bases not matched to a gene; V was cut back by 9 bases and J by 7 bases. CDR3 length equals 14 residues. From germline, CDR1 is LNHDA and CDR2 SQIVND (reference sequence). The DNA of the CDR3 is TGTGCCAGCGCAGGACAGGGGTCCTGGCGTGGCTACACCTTC. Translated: CASAGQGSWRGYTF. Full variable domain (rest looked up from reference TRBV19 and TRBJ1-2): DGGITQSPKYLFRKEGQNVTLSCEQNLNHDAMYWYRQDPGQGLRLIYYSQIVNDFQKGDIAEGYSVSREKKESFPLTVTSAQKNPTAFYLCASAGQGSWRGYTFGSGTRLTVV.

Here the CDR3 reads CASSARDSPYEQYF. The CDR3 nucleotides are TGTGCCAGCAGCGCCCGGGACAGCCCCTACGAGCAGTACTTC. The J gene is TRBJ2-7, the V gene TRBV7-2, with 7 bases fitting TRBD1. In germline, CDR1 is SGHTA, CDR2 FQGNSA. After removal of 5 bases from V and 2 bases from J, the junction contained 6 bases not matched to a gene. The CDR3 sequence is 14 residues long.

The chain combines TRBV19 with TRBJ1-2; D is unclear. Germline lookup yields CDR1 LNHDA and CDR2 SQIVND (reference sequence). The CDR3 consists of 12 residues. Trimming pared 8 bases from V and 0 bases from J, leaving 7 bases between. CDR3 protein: CASRTANYGYTF. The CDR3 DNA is TGTGCCAGTCGAACAGCTAACTATGGCTACACCTTC. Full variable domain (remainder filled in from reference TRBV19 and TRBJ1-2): DGGITQSPKYLFRKEGQNVTLSCEQNLNHDAMYWYRQDPGQGLRLIYYSQIVNDFQKGDIAEGYSVSREKKESFPLTVTSAQKNPTAFYLCASRTANYGYTFGSGTRLTVV.

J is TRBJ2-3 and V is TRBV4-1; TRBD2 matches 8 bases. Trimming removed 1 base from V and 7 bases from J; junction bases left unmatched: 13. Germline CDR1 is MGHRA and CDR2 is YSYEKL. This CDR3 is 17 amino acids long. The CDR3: CASSQVRRNGRENTQYF. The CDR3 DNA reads TGCGCCAGCAGCCAAGTGAGAAGGAACGGGAGGGAAAATACGCAGTATTTT.

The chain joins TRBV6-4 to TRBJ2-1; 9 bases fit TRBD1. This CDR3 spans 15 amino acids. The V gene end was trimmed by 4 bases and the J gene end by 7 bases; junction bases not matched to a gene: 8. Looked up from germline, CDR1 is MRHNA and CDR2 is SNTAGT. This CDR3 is CASSAGTGSFNEQFF. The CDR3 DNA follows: TGTGCCAGCAGTGCCGGGACAGGGTCGTTTAATGAGCAGTTCTTC.